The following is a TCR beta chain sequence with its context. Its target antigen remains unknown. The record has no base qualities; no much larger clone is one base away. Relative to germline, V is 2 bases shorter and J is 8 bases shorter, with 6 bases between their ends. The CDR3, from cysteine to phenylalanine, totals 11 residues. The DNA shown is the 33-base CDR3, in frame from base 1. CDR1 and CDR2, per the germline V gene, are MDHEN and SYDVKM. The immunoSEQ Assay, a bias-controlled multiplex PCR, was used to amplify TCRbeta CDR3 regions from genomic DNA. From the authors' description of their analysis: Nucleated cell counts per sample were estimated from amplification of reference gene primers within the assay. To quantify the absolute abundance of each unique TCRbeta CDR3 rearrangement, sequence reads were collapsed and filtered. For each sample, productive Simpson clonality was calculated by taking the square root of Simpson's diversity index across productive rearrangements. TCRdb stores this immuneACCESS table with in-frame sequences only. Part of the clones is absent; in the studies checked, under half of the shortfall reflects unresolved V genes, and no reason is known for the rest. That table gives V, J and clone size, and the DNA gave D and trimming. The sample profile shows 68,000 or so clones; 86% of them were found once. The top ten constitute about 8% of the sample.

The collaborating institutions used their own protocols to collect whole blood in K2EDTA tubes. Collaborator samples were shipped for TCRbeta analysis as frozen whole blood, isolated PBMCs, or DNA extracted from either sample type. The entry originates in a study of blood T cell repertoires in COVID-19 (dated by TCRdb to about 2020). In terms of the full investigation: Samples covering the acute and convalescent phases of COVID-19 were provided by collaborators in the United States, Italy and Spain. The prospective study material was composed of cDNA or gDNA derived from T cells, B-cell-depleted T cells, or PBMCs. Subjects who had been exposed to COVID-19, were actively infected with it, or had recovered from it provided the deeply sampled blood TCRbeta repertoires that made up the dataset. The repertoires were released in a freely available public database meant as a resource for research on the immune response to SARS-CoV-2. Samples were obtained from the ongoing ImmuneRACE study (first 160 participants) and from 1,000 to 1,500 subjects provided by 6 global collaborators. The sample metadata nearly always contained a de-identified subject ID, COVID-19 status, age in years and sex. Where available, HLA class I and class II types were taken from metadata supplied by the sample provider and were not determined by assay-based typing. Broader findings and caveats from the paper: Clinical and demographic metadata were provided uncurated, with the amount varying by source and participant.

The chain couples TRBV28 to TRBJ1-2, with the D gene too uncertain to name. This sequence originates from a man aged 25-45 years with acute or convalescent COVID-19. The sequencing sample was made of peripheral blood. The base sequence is TGTGCCAGCAGTTTAGGTCTAGGCTACACCTTC. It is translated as CASSLGLGYTF.